This TCR beta chain was captured in a study of blood T cell repertoires in COVID-19. Study in general: Acute and convalescent COVID-19 specimens originated in the United States, Italy and Spain. PBMCs, B-cell-depleted T cells, or T cells provided the cDNA or gDNA that made up the material.

Seattle's enrolled individuals joined amid active infection and were then monitored longitudinally. Source study methods: Estimation of nucleated cell counts was performed using reference gene primer amplification. TCRdb's copy holds only in-frame clones and misses some; the assay was immunoSEQ multiplex PCR. V, J and clone size derive from that table, while D and trimming were established from the DNA sequence. The sample consists of more than 80,000 clones, around 88% of them appearing once. With 4 bases removed from V and 7 bases from J, the gap between germline ends came to 15 bases. CDR1 and CDR2 (germline): SGHRS, YFSETQ. This CDR3 has 15 residues.

The sample comprised peripheral blood. V usage is TRBV5-1 and J usage is TRBJ1-6, with D hard to call. The receptor was isolated from a woman aged 55-70 years with COVID-19, enrolled during active disease. The CDR3 DNA reads as TGCGCCAGCAGCCGGTCGTCAGCGGTCAATTCACCCCTCCACTTT. Protein sequence: CASSRSSAVNSPLHF. Based on the CDR3 plus reference TRBV5-1 and TRBJ1-6, the full variable domain is KAGVTQTPRYLIKTRGQQVTLSCSPISGHRSVSWYQQTPGQGLQFLFEYFSETQRNKGNFPGRFSGRQFSNSRSEMNVSTLELGDSALYLCASSRSSAVNSPLHFGNGTRLTVT.